What follows are 18 T cell receptor beta chains derived from one specimen sequenced in a study of post-analysis software for immune sequencing data. Study-level results: The study found TRBV5-6, TRBV5-1 and TRBV20-1 among five TRBV segments more frequent in patients than controls.

These receptors' antigens are unknown. Carried by the TCR beta cDNA libraries were unique molecular identifiers. TCRdb re-called the PCR reads with MiXCR, one entry per CDR3 protein. The sample yields 430,000 or so distinct CDR3 sequences, more than 30% seen once. The specimen sequenced was blood. These receptors were obtained from a girl aged 2-10 years with multiple sclerosis.

The CDR3 DNA reads TGCGCCAGCAGCATAACAGGGGGGGAAGAGACCCAGTACTTC. As protein: CASSITGGEETQYF. This chain uses TRBV5-1 with TRBJ2-5, with D possibly matching TRBD1 (8 bases). The CDR3 is made up of 14 amino acids. Germline CDR1 SGHRS, CDR2 YFSETQ. V lost 4 bases and J 3 bases, leaving 13 bases between the germline ends.

This clonotype has only a few counts. The chain uses TRBV28 and TRBJ2-5, with TRBD2 as a possible D gene (6 bases). Judging by the DNA end, TRBJ2-7 fits better; the J call may be wrong. Germline V gene lookup returns CDR1 MDHEN and CDR2 SYDVKM. The CDR3 is made up of 13 amino acids. The CDR3 nucleotides are TGTGCCAGCCAGATATCGGGAGATCGCGAGCAGTACTTC. Translating it yields CASQISGDREQYF.

The chain joins TRBV9 to TRBJ1-2; possible D gene TRBD1, 5 bases. Germline V gives CDR1 SGDLS, CDR2 YYNGEE. This CDR3 spans 15 amino acids. Trimming removed 0 bases at V and 3 bases at J, with 12 bases between. DNA of the CDR3: TGTGCCAGCAGCGTAGTGGCAGGGTTGGACTATGGCTACACCTTC. It codes for CASSVVAGLDYGYTF.

This chain uses TRBV7-3 with TRBJ2-1; a possible D gene is TRBD2 (6 bases). Germline loops: CDR1 SGHTA, CDR2 FQGTGA. The CDR3 is made up of 15 amino acids. V was cut by 4 bases and J by 2 bases, with 12 bases left in between. The CDR3 DNA is TGTGCCAGCAGCTCTACCGGGACTGCCTACAATGAGCAGTTCTTC. Amino acid sequence: CASSSTGTAYNEQFF.

This sequence joins TRBV18 and TRBJ2-7; TRBD1 aligns across 7 bases. Germline V gene sequence: CDR1 KGHSH, CDR2 LQKENI. This CDR3 has 15 residues. Trimming removed 5 bases from V and 0 bases from J; junction bases left unmatched: 7. The CDR3 region is CASSSKTGSSYEQYF. CDR3 coding DNA: TGTGCCAGCTCATCCAAGACAGGGAGCTCCTACGAGCAGTACTTC.

The chain links TRBV4-2 to TRBJ2-7; TRBD2 matches at 10 bases. Germline-derived CDR1 and CDR2 are LGHNA and YNFKEQ. The CDR3 has 22 residues. With 7 bases clipped from V and 4 bases from J, the junction kept 31 bases outside the gene matches. CDR3 DNA sequence: TGTGCCAGCATTACAAGCTGGGTCAGCGGGAGGGCTGTTTCGTCGGGGGAATACGAGCAGTACTTC. It encodes CASITSWVSGRAVSSGEYEQYF.

This clonotype was seen a handful of times. J is TRBJ1-5 and V is TRBV7-2; 10 bases map to TRBD1. With 4 bases clipped from V and 6 bases from J, the junction kept 6 bases outside the gene matches. The CDR3 sequence is 15 residues long. Germline loops: CDR1 SGHTA, CDR2 FQGNSA. The CDR3 DNA reads TGTGCCAGCAGCTGGGACAGGGGAACGAGTCAGCCCCAGCATTTT. Its protein is CASSWDRGTSQPQHF.

The chain uses TRBV29-1 and TRBJ1-5, with unresolved D. In germline, CDR1 is SQVTM, CDR2 ANQGSEA. Trimming took off 2 bases at V and 7 bases at J, with 12 bases between the two ends. This CDR3 region has 13 residues. The DNA of the CDR3 is TGCAGCGTTGAAATCGTCTCTGGACAGCCCCAGCATTTT. Protein: CSVEIVSGQPQHF. The variable domain in full, completed from reference TRBV29-1 and TRBJ1-5, reads SAVISQKPSRDICQRGTSLTIQCQVDSQVTMMFWYRQQPGQSLTLIATANQGSEATYESGFVIDKFPISRPNLTFSTLTVSNMSPEDSSIYLCSVEIVSGQPQHFGDGTRLSIL.

J is TRBJ2-7 and V is TRBV28; a weak D match, TRBD2 (6 bases). Germline V gene sequence: CDR1 MDHEN, CDR2 SYDVKM. The V end lost 7 bases, the J end lost 6 bases, and 19 bases lay between the germline ends. CDR3 length: 14 residues. The CDR3: CASTKGGSRGEQYF. The CDR3 DNA reads as TGTGCCAGCACCAAAGGAGGGAGTCGGGGCGAGCAGTACTTC. Complete variable domain (other parts from reference TRBV28 and TRBJ2-7): DVKVTQSSRYLVKRTGEKVFLECVQDMDHENMFWYRQDPGLGLRLIYFSYDVKMKEKGDIPEGYSVSREKKERFSLILESASTNQTSMYLCASTKGGSRGEQYFGPGTRLTVT.

This sequence joins TRBV5-1 and TRBJ2-7; D gene ambiguous. Trimming stripped 0 bases from V and 3 bases from J, with 7 bases between. The germline gives CDR1 SGHRS, CDR2 YFSETQ. The CDR3 is made up of 13 amino acids. This chain's CDR3 is CASSLDGYYEQYF. In nucleotides, the CDR3 is TGCGCCAGCAGCTTGGACGGTTACTACGAGCAGTACTTC.

Concerning this clonotype itself: The CDR3 carries no conserved terminal phenylalanine or tryptophan, so it likely arises from a read error. V and J are TRBV3-1 and TRBJ1-1; no firm D call. Germline CDR1 reads LGHDT; CDR2 reads YNNKEL (reference sequence). Trimming removed 1 base from V and 1 base from J, with 4 bases in between. The length of the CDR3 is 13 residues. This CDR3 reads CASSQGTNTEAFI. CDR3 DNA: TGTGCCAGCAGCCAAGGGACGAACACTGAAGCTTTCATT.

The V call is TRBV29-1, the J call TRBJ2-7; 8 bases line up with TRBD2. Germline V CDR1 and CDR2: SQVTM, ANQGSEA. The ends lost 6 bases at V and 4 bases at J; junction bases unmatched: 5. The CDR3 is made up of 12 amino acids. CDR3 loop: CSVAPGGYEQYF. The CDR3 DNA reads as TGCAGCGTCGCCCCGGGAGGGTACGAGCAGTACTTC.

This chain joins TRBV7-7 and TRBJ2-1; the match to TRBD2 covers 14 bases. V was pared by 1 base and J by 8 bases, with 7 bases of the junction left unmatched. CDR3 length: 17 residues. CDR1 is SSHAT and CDR2 is FNYEAQ in the germline V gene (reference sequence). The CDR3 DNA sequence: TGTGCCAGCAGCTTAGGAGGGGGACTAGCGGGGGTGGATGAGCAGTTCTTC. Protein: CASSLGGGLAGVDEQFF.

This clonotype was recorded many times. The V call is TRBV20-1, the J call TRBJ2-5; D might be TRBD1 (5 bases). From germline, CDR1 is DFQATT and CDR2 SNEGSKA (reference sequence). The CDR3 sequence is 11 residues long. Between the trimmed V and J ends, which lost 7 bases and 10 bases, there was a span of 16 bases. The CDR3 region has the DNA TGCAGTGTGGGGCAGGGCGAAGACCAGTACTTC. The encoded protein is CSVGQGEDQYF.

This sequence joins TRBV12-3 or TRBV12-4 and TRBJ1-1; D is perhaps TRBD1 (6 bases). V lost 6 bases and J lost 11, with 19 bases in between. The CDR3 extends over 13 amino acids. CDR3 loop: CASRPYTGIGAFF. The CDR3 nucleotides read TGTGCCAGCAGGCCTTACACAGGGATTGGCGCTTTCTTT.

This clonotype has just one count. This chain uses TRBV12-3 or TRBV12-4 with TRBJ2-3; TRBD2 agrees at 9 bases. Trimming took 1 base from V and 4 from J; bases not matched to a gene: 6. The CDR3 sequence is 16 residues long. The CDR3 DNA reads TGTGCCAGCAGTTTAGTCGCAGCGGGGGGCGCAGATACGCAGTATTTT. It translates to CASSLVAAGGADTQYF.

The rearrangement links TRBV4-2 to TRBJ2-5; tentatively, D is TRBD1 or TRBD2 (5 bases each). In germline, CDR1 is LGHNA, CDR2 YNFKEQ. The CDR3 has 13 residues. The V gene lost 4 bases and the J gene lost 4 bases, with 10 bases spanning the gap. This chain's CDR3 is CASSRDGLETQYF. CDR3 in DNA: TGTGCCAGCAGCCGGGACGGTTTAGAGACCCAGTACTTC.

This clonotype has only a few counts. V and J are TRBV5-1 and TRBJ1-1; 9 positions match TRBD1. The J segment lost 3 bases and the V segment lost 5 bases, leaving 8 bases of the junction unmatched. Germline CDR1 and CDR2: SGHRS and YFSETQ. The CDR3 consists of 15 residues. The CDR3 reads CASRDPGQGDTEAFF. CDR3 DNA: TGCGCCAGCAGGGATCCGGGACAGGGTGACACTGAAGCTTTCTTT. Based on the CDR3 plus reference TRBV5-1 and TRBJ1-1, the full variable domain is KAGVTQTPRYLIKTRGQQVTLSCSPISGHRSVSWYQQTPGQGLQFLFEYFSETQRNKGNFPGRFSGRQFSNSRSEMNVSTLELGDSALYLCASRDPGQGDTEAFFGQGTRLTVV.